Listed below are T cell receptor beta chains from one sample, sequenced in a study. TCRdb re-called the RT-PCR reads through MiXCR, storing one row per CDR3 protein. There are around 700,000 distinct CDR3 sequences in the sample; 12% to 15% occur only once, and about 3.9% lies in the top ten. The source material was memory CD4+ T cells from blood. The origin of the receptors is a female donor in good health, serving as a healthy control. Both conserved end residues are part of each CDR3. Each record gives: V gene, J gene, clone size, D gene, CDR3 DNA, CDR3 protein. A D gene is named only where the DNA matches it firmly. The size entry is marked missing in some rows and otherwise reads once, few, many or a size class.

>TRBV6-2/TRBV6-3|TRBJ2-7|many|.
TGTGCCAGCAGCGACCCCCCGGCAGGGCGACACGAGCAGTACTTC
CASSDPPAGRHEQYF
>TRBV25-1|TRBJ2-7|few|TRBD1
TGTGCCAGCAGCCGAGGACAGGGCCCTTGGTACGAGCAGTACTTC
CASSRGQGPWYEQYF
>TRBV3-1|TRBJ2-7|.|.
TGTGCCAGCAGCCTGGGACTCCCGAACGAGCAGTACTTC
CASSLGLPNEQYF
>TRBV2|TRBJ1-1|few|.
TGTGCCAGCAGTGGATTGAGACTCTGGGACGGTGAAGCTTTCTTT
CASSGLRLWDGEAFF
>TRBV20-1|TRBJ2-3|few|.
TGCAGTGCTAGCGGGCAGGGGCTGCATACGCAGTATTTT
CSASGQGLHTQYF
>TRBV20-1|TRBJ2-7|.|.
TGCAGTGCTAGAGGCCCTAGTATCCCCTACGAGCAGTACTTC
CSARGPSIPYEQYF
>TRBV12-3/TRBV12-4|TRBJ1-1|.|TRBD1
TGTGCCAGCAGTTTTTCCGCGGGACAGGGCCAAACTTTCTTT
CASSFSAGQGQTFF
>TRBV20-1|TRBJ2-1|many|TRBD2
TGCAGTGCTTCTGCCACGGGGGGATACTACAATGAGCAGTTCTTC
CSASATGGYYNEQFF
>TRBV20-1|TRBJ2-1|few|.
TGCAGTGCTAGGATAGTATCCTACAATGAGCAGTTCTTC
CSARIVSYNEQFF
>TRBV4-3|TRBJ1-1|many|TRBD1
TGCGCCAGCAGCCAGACAGGGTGGGGGAACACTGAAGCTTTCTTT
CASSQTGWGNTEAFF
>TRBV7-2|TRBJ1-4|.|.
TGTGCCAGCAGCTTAGCCGGCGGCGGGTGGCCTAATGAAAAACTGTTTTTT
CASSLAGGGWPNEKLFF
>TRBV12-3/TRBV12-4|TRBJ1-1|few|TRBD1
TGTGCCAGCAGCTTCCCTGCAGGGGGACTGTTTGAAGCTTTCTTT
CASSFPAGGLFEAFF
>TRBV7-3|TRBJ2-7|.|.
TGTGCCAGCAGGTCAGGGCGAGGTGACTACGAGCAGTACTTC
CASRSGRGDYEQYF
>TRBV7-3|TRBJ2-4|few|TRBD2
TGTGCCAGCAGCCAATCTGGGACTAGCGGAAACATTCAGTACTTC
CASSQSGTSGNIQYF
>TRBV30|TRBJ2-1|.|.
TGTGCCTGGAGTGTCCTCAACAATGAGCAGTTCTTC
CAWSVLNNEQFF
>TRBV20-1|TRBJ1-2|.|TRBD1
TGCAGTGCTAGAGATCCGCAGGGGGCTGGTGGCTACACCTTC
CSARDPQGAGGYTF
>TRBV27|TRBJ1-4|few|.
TGTGCCAGCAGCCAGGGACGGGGGTCTAATGAAAAACTGTTTTTT
CASSQGRGSNEKLFF
>TRBV12-3/TRBV12-4|TRBJ1-3|.|.
TGTGCCGGCAGTTTAACCTCTGGAAACACCATATATTTT
CAGSLTSGNTIYF
>TRBV20-1|TRBJ2-7|.|.
TGCAGTGCTAAAGGGGGGCAGGAGGCGTACGAGCAGTACTTC
CSAKGGQEAYEQYF
>TRBV6-6|TRBJ1-1|few|.
TGTGCCAGCAGGCCCGGACAGAAAGACACTGAAGCTTTCTTT
CASRPGQKDTEAFF
>TRBV7-2|TRBJ2-2|once|.
TGTGCCAGCAGCGACGACCCGGGACTGAACACCGGGGGGCTGTTTTTT
CASSDDPGLNTGGLFF
>TRBV7-2|TRBJ1-5|.|.
TGTGCCAGCAGTACCAACCGGGACGCTAATCAGCCCCAGCATTTT
CASSTNRDANQPQHF
>TRBV20-1|TRBJ1-4|few|.
TGCAGTGCGTCCCGGGGGGGGCGCGGTGAAAAACTGTTTTTT
CSASRGGRGEKLFF
>TRBV4-3|TRBJ1-4|many|.
TGCGCCAGCAGCCAACCCAATGGGGCAACTAATGAAAAACTGTTTTTT
CASSQPNGATNEKLFF
>TRBV10-3|TRBJ1-4|few|.
TGTGCCATCAGTGATGAGGGGGGAACTAATGAAAAACTGTTTTTT
CAISDEGGTNEKLFF
>TRBV7-2|TRBJ2-3|.|TRBD2
TGTGCCAGCAGCAAGGGACTAGCGGTAGATACGCAGTATTTT
CASSKGLAVDTQYF
>TRBV30|TRBJ2-7|.|.
TGTGCCTGGAGCTACACCGGAGGAGAGCAGTACTTC
CAWSYTGGEQYF
>TRBV6-6|TRBJ2-1|.|TRBD1
TGTGCCAGCAGTGACAGGGACAGGGGATCCTACAATGAGCAGTTCTTC
CASSDRDRGSYNEQFF
>TRBV20-1|TRBJ1-2|few|.
TGCAGTGCTAGAGCAAGGTCTTATGGCTACACCTTC
CSARARSYGYTF
>TRBV20-1|TRBJ2-7|many|.
TGCAGTGCTCCGGTGGGGGGCTCCTACGAGCAGTACTTC
CSAPVGGSYEQYF
>TRBV5-1|TRBJ1-3|few|.
TGCGCCAGCTCCACTGACGGGTACACCATATATTTT
CASSTDGYTIYF
>TRBV24-1|TRBJ2-1|few|TRBD1
TGTGCCACCAGTGATTTTGGGGACAGGGGATACAATGAGCAGTTCTTC
CATSDFGDRGYNEQFF
>TRBV15|TRBJ1-1|few|.
TGTGCCACCAGCAGTGGAGAGGGGGGCACTGAAGCTTTCTTT
CATSSGEGGTEAFF
>TRBV6-2/TRBV6-3|TRBJ2-3|.|.
TGTGCCAGCAGTTACCAAGGCACAGATACGCAGTATTTT
CASSYQGTDTQYF
>TRBV7-2|TRBJ2-2|few|.
TGTGCCAGCAGCGACCGGGTAATCACCGGGGAGCTGTTTTTT
CASSDRVITGELFF
>TRBV15|TRBJ2-2|few|TRBD2
TGTGCCACCAGCAGAGAGAGCGGGGGCACCGGGGAGCTGTTTTTT
CATSRESGGTGELFF
>TRBV7-2|TRBJ2-5|few|.
TGTGCCAGCAGCTTCGAAGGTTGGGAGACCCAGTACTTC
CASSFEGWETQYF
>TRBV2|TRBJ2-1|.|.
TGTGCCAGCAGTGTCCGACAGGTCCAATACAATGAGCAGTTCTTC
CASSVRQVQYNEQFF
>TRBV7-2|TRBJ2-1|many|.
TGTGCCAGCAGCGACCGGGGTGGGGGGTACAATGAGCAGTTCTTC
CASSDRGGGYNEQFF
>TRBV20-1|TRBJ2-5|few|.
TGCAGTGCTACATCACAGGGTTTCGGTGCGGTCGGGCCGGAGACCCAGTACTTC
CSATSQGFGAVGPETQYF
>TRBV20-1|TRBJ1-6|few|.
TGCAGTGCTAATTGGGGATCCTATAATTCACCCCTCCACTTT
CSANWGSYNSPLHF
>TRBV12-3/TRBV12-4|TRBJ1-5|many|.
TGTGCCAGCAGTTGGAGGCAGGGAGGCCAGCCCCAGCATTTT
CASSWRQGGQPQHF
>TRBV5-1|TRBJ1-4|many|.
TGCGCCAGCAGACAACCGGGACAAGCAAATGAAAAACTGTTTTTT
CASRQPGQANEKLFF
>TRBV10-3|TRBJ1-5|few|.
TGTGCCATCAGTGAGTTCACGGACAGCAATCAGCCCCAGCATTTT
CAISEFTDSNQPQHF
>TRBV6-5|TRBJ2-6|many|.
TGTGCCAGCAGTCTTACGGCCGGGGCCAACGTCCTGACTTTC
CASSLTAGANVLTF